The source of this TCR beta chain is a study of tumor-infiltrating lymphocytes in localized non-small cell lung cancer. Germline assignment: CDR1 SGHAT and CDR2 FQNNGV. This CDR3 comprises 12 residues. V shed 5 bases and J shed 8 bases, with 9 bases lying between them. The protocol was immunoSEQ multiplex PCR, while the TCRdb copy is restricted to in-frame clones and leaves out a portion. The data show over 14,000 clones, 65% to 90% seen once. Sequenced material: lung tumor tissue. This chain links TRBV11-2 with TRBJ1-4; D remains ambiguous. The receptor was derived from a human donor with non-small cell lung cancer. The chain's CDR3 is CASSPSGEKLFF. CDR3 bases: TGTGCCAGCAGCCCGTCTGGAGAAAAACTGTTTTTT.